This TCR beta chain was identified in a study of shared clonotypes between healthy human individuals. Method: immunoSEQ multiplex PCR; TCRdb's copy keeps in-frame clones and lacks some. The data show over 2 million clones, 85% to 95% seen once. Germline V CDR1 and CDR2: LNHNV, YYDKDF (reference sequence). Trimming pared 3 bases from V and 12 bases from J, leaving 14 bases between. The CDR3 spans 12 residues. Sequenced material: naive CD4+ T cells from PBMCs. Noted subset: CD45RA+ positively selected. This chain links TRBV15 with TRBJ1-2; no firm D call. This TCR was sampled from a man aged 18 to 30 in good health. Some clones in this sample may be carry-over from other donors' samples. The CDR3 nucleotides read TGTGCCACCAGCAGGGAGTACAGCGGTCACACCTTC. Residues: CATSREYSGHTF.